This TCR beta chain was observed in a study of T-cell reconstitution after alpha-beta-depleted transplantation in children. Points from the study as a whole: After one year, T-cell counts and TCRbeta diversity mostly came from new T cells. Reportedly, alpha-beta T cells present about two months post-transplant originated from several hundred expanded clones of graft origin. High day-60 TCRbeta diversity in some patients came from surviving recipient T cells and thymic progenitors.

For TCRbeta, the library was prepared with unique molecular identifiers. TCRdb ran MiXCR on the PCR reads and lists one entry per CDR3 protein. The sample includes 200,000 or so distinct CDR3 sequences, 5% to 7.5% of them seen just once. This clonotype has at least ten counts. Its target is not known. This receptor was taken from a girl in the first two years of life with combined immunodeficiency, due to receive a stem cell transplant. This sample comprised PBMCs, obtained before TCRalphabeta/CD19-depleted stem cell transplant.

This CDR3 is CAISESMGDNEQFF. The CDR3 DNA reads as TGTGCCATCAGTGAGTCGATGGGAGACAATGAGCAGTTCTTC. The J gene is TRBJ2-1, the V gene TRBV10-3; maybe TRBD2 (5 bases). The CDR3 loop spans 14 amino acids. The germline V gene encodes CDR1 ENHRY and CDR2 SYGVKD. Trimming took off 0 bases at V and 5 bases at J, with 8 bases between the two ends.